This is a list of T cell receptor beta chains from one sample in a study of CD8 T cells in ankylosing spondylitis. TCRdb reanalysed the 5' RACE reads using MiXCR and keeps one entry per CDR3 protein. The sample lists just under 350,000 distinct CDR3 sequences; approximately 15% were seen once. The sample was blood, either unsorted or a sorted T cell fraction (not recorded which). These receptors were taken from a male donor with ankylosing spondylitis or in good health (not recorded which). Both conserved end residues are trimmed from each CDR3. The D gene is left open where the match is weak.

NA TRBJ2-5 TRBV11-2 ASSLQTGRQETQY
TRBD1 TRBJ1-4 TRBV5-1 ASSLGPGTGGTNEKLF
TRBD1 TRBJ2-5 TRBV7-9 ASSNPHRGQETQY
NA TRBJ2-7 TRBV3-1 ASSHRQASSYEQY
NA TRBJ2-2 TRBV7-9 ASSPQGVGELF
NA TRBJ1-2 TRBV7-2 ASSSDGSNYGYT
NA TRBJ1-1 TRBV10-3 AISETPGGTEAF
NA TRBJ2-1 TRBV9 ASSVLTSSYNEQF
NA TRBJ2-5 TRBV3-1 ASSQASWEETQY
NA TRBJ2-1 TRBV5-1 ASSFGITSDEQF
NA TRBJ2-2 TRBV10-1 ASSEFKSANTGELF
NA TRBJ2-7 TRBV7-8 ASSLRQPSYEQY
TRBD1 TRBJ2-5 TRBV5-6 ASSYRTGRETQY
TRBD2 TRBJ2-1 TRBV6-1 ASSPWTSGRNEQF
NA TRBJ2-7 TRBV9 ASSVGVYNHEQY
NA TRBJ2-7 TRBV4-1 ASSQQGGYEQY
TRBD1 TRBJ1-2 TRBV6-4 ATRTGYGYT
TRBD2 TRBJ2-1 TRBV11-2 ASSLILAGGPAF
TRBD2 TRBJ2-1 TRBV2 ASSEGSSGARQF
NA TRBJ1-1 TRBV30 AWSRKQNTEAF
NA TRBJ1-1 TRBV20-1 SARGGSSESNTEAF
TRBD1 TRBJ1-1 TRBV25-1 ASSEPGGFTEAF
NA TRBJ2-1 TRBV12-3/TRBV12-4 ASSLAGGQSEQF
TRBD2 TRBJ2-7 TRBV11-2 ASSPLAGAFYEQY
NA TRBJ2-1 TRBV6-1 AISRGAAANNEQF
NA TRBJ1-2 TRBV12-3/TRBV12-4 ASGSDNYGYT
TRBD2 TRBJ2-5 TRBV4-2 ASSQVARYSGGVQETQY
NA TRBJ1-3 TRBV12-3/TRBV12-4 ASSIGGSGNTIY
TRBD2 TRBJ2-3 TRBV4-2 ASSQEGVAGDTQY
NA TRBJ1-2 TRBV3-1 ASSQVEKSSYT
NA TRBJ2-2 TRBV20-1 SASPRWRGNTGELF
NA TRBJ2-3 TRBV5-1 ASSLNYFAADTQY
NA TRBJ2-6 TRBV12-3/TRBV12-4 ASSLKGPVGANVLT
NA TRBJ2-1 TRBV2 ASSEGLYNEQF
NA TRBJ2-7 TRBV3-1 ASSSGLNLYEQY
NA TRBJ2-1 TRBV5-1 ASSLGLQSSYNEQF
NA TRBJ2-1 TRBV11-2 ASSLWAEPYNEQF
NA TRBJ2-5 TRBV5-1 ASSLATQQETQY
TRBD1 TRBJ1-2 TRBV20-1 SAVDRVRGYT
TRBD2 TRBJ2-1 TRBV3-1 ASSQVVRRGGFHEQF
NA TRBJ2-1 TRBV18 ASSPPSGYNEQF
NA TRBJ2-5 TRBV3-1 ASSQESAVETQY
TRBD2 TRBJ2-3 TRBV29-1 SHSGGPTDTQY
TRBD1 TRBJ1-2 TRBV7-8 ASSPRGLLWGYT
TRBD1 TRBJ2-3 TRBV5-1 ASSLEGQFTDTQY